The entry below describes one T cell receptor (beta chain). The target antigen is unknown. The data were taken from a study of T cell responses to AZD1222 COVID-19 vaccine. Whole-study findings and limits: The study found vaccine-associated CD4 TCRs spanning spike, dominant at 160-218 and 743-854. The study identified only a handful of AZD1222 recipients as seropositive at baseline.

Measured with immunoSEQ multiplex PCR; TCRdb has only the in-frame clones, and not every one. This repertoire shows some 150,000 clones, approximately 92% found once; its top ten account for around 3.5%. CDR3 size: 15 residues. V shed 6 bases and J shed 0 bases, with 12 bases lying between them. Germline V gene data show CDR1 as MDHEN and CDR2 as SYDVKM. The chain links TRBV28 to TRBJ1-5, with D uncertain. This sequence originates from an adult who received the AZD1222 COVID-19 vaccine. The input for sequencing was peripheral blood, taken 28 days after the second AZD1222 dose. This chain's CDR3 is CASRSGGYSNQPQHF. The CDR3 DNA reads as TGTGCCAGCAGGTCAGGCGGATATAGCAATCAGCCCCAGCATTTT.